The 22 T cell receptor beta chains presented below share a single source sample, sequenced in a study of blood T cell repertoires in COVID-19. Some clones are missing from TCRdb's copy, which holds only in-frame ones; the method was immunoSEQ multiplex PCR. Among roughly 120,000 clones listed, approximately 87% were seen once. Material for sequencing was peripheral blood. These receptors were collected from a man aged 70 or older who had recovered from COVID-19.

The chain couples TRBV12-3 or TRBV12-4 to TRBJ2-7; D is unclear. Trimming removed 3 bases from V and 2 bases from J, with 5 bases in between. The CDR3 has 12 amino acids. The CDR3 loop reads CASSFWPYEQYF. As DNA, the CDR3 is TGTGCCAGCAGTTTCTGGCCCTACGAGCAGTACTTC.

The chain couples TRBV6-5 to TRBJ2-3; D possibly corresponds to TRBD1 (5 bases). Trimming removed 0 bases from V and 4 bases from J, with 14 bases in between. Germline V gives CDR1 MNHEY, CDR2 SVGAGI. There are 16 residues in the CDR3. The CDR3 bases are TGTGCCAGCAGTTACTCGAGGACAACCGTAGCAGATACGCAGTATTTT. Translating gives CASSYSRTTVADTQYF.

The gene calls are TRBV24-1 and TRBJ1-5, with D maybe TRBD1 (6 bases). Per germline, CDR1 KGHDR and CDR2 SFDVKD. Trimming removed 4 bases at V and 6 bases at J, with 18 bases between. This CDR3 is 16 amino acids long. The CDR3 nucleotides are TGTGCCACCAGTGAAAAGAAGGGGGTTCAGTTTCAGCCCCAGCATTTT. Translation gives CATSEKKGVQFQPQHF.

The CDR3 reads CAISVPSGGRYF. For the CDR3, the DNA is TGTGCCATCAGTGTCCCTAGCGGGGGGCGGTATTTT. V and J are TRBV10-3 and TRBJ2-3; 11 positions agree with TRBD2. The V segment lost 4 bases and the J segment 14 bases; nucleotides outside the gene matches: 5. CDR1 is ENHRY, CDR2 SYGVKD, per germline. CDR3 size: 12 residues.

In this sample, this clone turned up once. The V and J genes are TRBV2 and TRBJ1-2; D gene ambiguous. Germline V gene lookup returns CDR1 SNHLY and CDR2 FYNNEI. The CDR3 loop spans 12 amino acids. Trimming removed 3 bases at V and 5 bases at J, with 7 bases between. This CDR3 reads CASSDSSYGYTF. The CDR3 coding sequence is TGTGCCAGCAGTGACTCCTCGTATGGCTACACCTTC.

V is TRBV4-2 and J is TRBJ2-1; 13 bases align to TRBD2. V lost 4 bases to trimming and J lost 7 bases; unmatched junction nucleotides: 4. The CDR3 spans 15 residues. From germline, CDR1 is LGHNA and CDR2 YNFKEQ. CDR3 residues: CASSRGTSGINEQFF. In DNA, the CDR3 is TGTGCCAGCAGCCGCGGGACTAGCGGGATAAATGAGCAGTTCTTC.

The chain employs TRBV3-1 (or the pseudogene TRBV3-2) and TRBJ1-3; 7 bases match TRBD1. The CDR3 runs 19 residues. Germline-derived CDR1 and CDR2 are LGHDT and YNNKEL (reference sequence). J lost 3 bases, V lost 1 base, and 15 bases had no gene match. CDR3 sequence (DNA): TGTGCCAGCAGCCAAGTATGGGGACAGCGCCTCAAGGGTGGAAACACCATATATTTT. As protein: CASSQVWGQRLKGGNTIYF.

This clone was seen more than once but under ten times. This chain joins TRBV11-2 and TRBJ2-1, with D perhaps matching TRBD2 (5 bases). CDR1 SGHAT and CDR2 FQNNGV come from the germline V gene. The CDR3 loop spans 13 amino acids. The V end lost 4 bases, the J end lost 7 bases, and 11 bases lay between the germline ends. CDR3 residues: CASSSRTRNEQFF. In DNA form, the CDR3 reads TGTGCCAGCAGCTCACGGACTCGGAATGAGCAGTTCTTC.

This chain connects TRBV9 to TRBJ1-3; D is possibly TRBD1 (5 bases). CDR1 is SGDLS, CDR2 YYNGEE, per germline. Trimming shortened V by 2 bases and J by 1 base, and 13 bases separated the two germline ends. There are 16 residues in the CDR3. CDR3 in DNA: TGTGCCAGCAGCGTGCTGGTAGGGGCATCTGGAAACACCATATATTTT. This codes for CASSVLVGASGNTIYF.

This clone was observed once. As DNA, the CDR3 is TGCGCCAGCAGCTCACAGGGGGTCGGCGGGGAGCTGTTTTTT. Translated, it gives CASSSQGVGGELFF. This chain connects TRBV5-1 to TRBJ2-2; 8 bases align to TRBD1. Germline values: CDR1 SGHRS, CDR2 YFSETQ. V was clipped by 3 bases and J by 7 bases; unmatched bases: 5. This CDR3 contains 14 residues.

This CDR3 is CASKGDTEAFF. In DNA form, the CDR3 reads TGTGCCAGCAAGGGGGACACTGAAGCTTTCTTT. The V and J genes are TRBV6-5 and TRBJ1-1, with TRBD1 as a possible D gene (6 bases). Germline CDR1 is MNHEY and CDR2 is SVGAGI. The CDR3 has 11 residues. Trimming left V 7 bases short and J 3 bases short, with 6 bases between.

This clone has just a few counts. The same CDR3 also results from other DNA sequences found in this sample. The chain joins TRBV19 to TRBJ2-3, with D perhaps matching TRBD2 (5 bases). The CDR3 is made up of 11 amino acids. Trimming left V 2 bases short and J 9 bases short, with 6 bases between. The germline gives CDR1 LNHDA, CDR2 SQIVND (reference sequence). CDR3 region: CASSIRGTQYF. For the CDR3, the DNA is TGTGCCAGTAGTATACGGGGAACGCAGTATTTT.

This clone was seen just once. The chain uses TRBV4-3 and TRBJ1-2; no definite D call. V was clipped by 1 base and J by 7 bases, with 7 bases between them. Germline CDR1 and CDR2: LGHNA and YSLEER. The CDR3 runs 12 residues. The CDR3 bases are TGCGCCAGCAGCCAAGGAGGCGTTGGCTACACCTTC. Encoded protein: CASSQGGVGYTF.

The CDR3 here is CASTSYRAGEKLFF. CDR3 sequence (DNA): TGTGCCAGCACCTCTTACAGGGCAGGCGAAAAACTGTTTTTT. The chain combines TRBV28 with TRBJ1-4; TRBD1 is a possible D gene (6 bases). V was pared by 7 bases and J by 8 bases, with 17 bases between. CDR3 length equals 14 residues. Germline CDR1 MDHEN, CDR2 SYDVKM.

Here the CDR3 DNA reads TGTGCCAGCAGCTTAGGCGGGACGGAATATGGCTACACCTTC. Its translation is CASSLGGTEYGYTF. The J gene is TRBJ1-2, the V gene TRBV7-8; D is possibly TRBD1 (5 bases). Germline V gives CDR1 SGHVS, CDR2 FQNEAQ. The CDR3 extends over 14 amino acids. The V end was cut by 1 base, the J end by 5 bases, with 11 bases between.

The V and J genes are TRBV5-1 and TRBJ1-1; 7 bases agree with TRBD1. Germline V gives CDR1 SGHRS, CDR2 YFSETQ. The CDR3 has 14 amino acids. V gave up 1 base and J gave up 1 base; unmatched junction bases: 1. The CDR3 DNA sequence: TGCGCCAGCAGCTTGCGGACAGGGAACACTGAAGCTTTCTTT. Its translation is CASSLRTGNTEAFF. The full variable domain, its missing parts supplied by reference TRBV5-1 and TRBJ1-1, is KAGVTQTPRYLIKTRGQQVTLSCSPISGHRSVSWYQQTPGQGLQFLFEYFSETQRNKGNFPGRFSGRQFSNSRSEMNVSTLELGDSALYLCASSLRTGNTEAFFGQGTRLTVV.

V usage is TRBV4-1 and J usage is TRBJ1-4; possibly TRBD1 for D (6 bases). Germline V gene lookup returns CDR1 MGHRA and CDR2 YSYEKL. The V and J ends lost 1 base and 0 bases respectively, with 9 bases between them. This CDR3 is built from 16 residues. This CDR3 is CASSQGTAPTNEKLFF. CDR3 DNA: TGCGCCAGCAGCCAAGGGACAGCACCAACTAATGAAAAACTGTTTTTT.

The chain uses TRBV7-2 and TRBJ2-7; TRBD1 matches at 7 bases. V was pared by 4 bases and J by 6 bases, with 3 bases of the junction left unmatched. CDR3 length equals 12 residues. CDR1 and CDR2 from the germline V gene are SGHTA and FQGNSA. The CDR3 here is CASSYRTGEQYF. The CDR3 region has the DNA TGTGCCAGCAGCTACCGGACAGGCGAGCAGTACTTC.

The V and J genes are TRBV30 and TRBJ1-3; possible D gene TRBD1, 5 bases. There are 13 residues in the CDR3. CDR1 and CDR2 (germline): GTSNPN, SVGIG (reference sequence). Trimming left V 4 bases short and J 2 bases short, with 9 bases between. The CDR3 protein is CAWTEGAGNTIYF. CDR3 nucleotides: TGTGCCTGGACTGAAGGGGCTGGAAACACCATATATTTT.

The rearrangement links TRBV6-5 to TRBJ1-2, with D possibly matching TRBD1 (6 bases). Trimming took 5 bases from V and 6 from J, leaving 16 bases between them. This CDR3 has 14 residues. Germline values: CDR1 MNHEY, CDR2 SVGAGI. This chain's CDR3 is CASSPQGKLHGYTF. The CDR3 DNA sequence: TGTGCCAGCAGTCCTCAGGGGAAGCTCCATGGCTACACCTTC.

The chain employs TRBV10-3 and TRBJ2-3, with 9 bases aligning to TRBD2. The length of the CDR3 is 17 residues. CDR1 and CDR2 (germline): ENHRY, SYGVKD. With 4 bases clipped from V and 0 bases from J, the junction kept 8 bases outside the gene matches. CDR3 residues: CAISVGLAGISTDTQYF. CDR3 sequence (DNA): TGTGCCATCAGTGTAGGCCTAGCGGGGATTAGCACAGATACGCAGTATTTT.

The rearrangement links TRBV7-9 to TRBJ1-1; perhaps TRBD1 as D (6 bases). CDR3 length equals 14 residues. The V end lost 5 bases, the J end lost 3 bases, and 13 bases lay between the germline ends. Germline loops: CDR1 SEHNR, CDR2 FQNEAQ (reference sequence). The CDR3 protein is CASSGYRVDTEAFF. The CDR3 DNA follows: TGTGCCAGCAGCGGGTACAGGGTCGACACTGAAGCTTTCTTT.